A single sample is the source of the 10 T cell receptor beta chains below, sequenced in a study of persistence of HIV-infected CD4 T cells. The libraries were made with immunoSEQ version 4 in survey mode. TCRdb's table, derived via immunoSEQ multiplex PCR, lists solely in-frame clones and lacks some. Here the sample spans fewer than 20,000 clones, approximately 80% being singletons. Their antigen targets remain unknown. Cells were stimulated with CMV-infected fibroblast lysates at roughly 10 ug/mL. Responding CD4+ T cells were sorted by upregulation of both CD40 ligand and CD69. The source material was CD4+ T cells sorted from PBMCs after roughly 18-hour stimulation, sampled from a patient who received antiretroviral therapy. Source of these receptors: an adult man with HIV who was CMV-seropositive.

The chain joins TRBV27 to TRBJ1-2; 9 bases map to TRBD1. Germline V gene data show CDR1 as MNHEY and CDR2 as SMNVEV (reference sequence). There are 14 residues in the CDR3. V lost 4 bases, J lost 4 bases, and 4 bases stayed unmatched. CDR3 bases: TGTGCCAGCAGTTCGGACAGGGGTATCTATGGCTACACCTTC. It encodes CASSSDRGIYGYTF.

The V call is TRBV7-9, the J call TRBJ1-3, with D perhaps TRBD1 (5 bases). V was pared by 10 bases and J by 0 bases, with 10 bases between. Germline V gene sequence: CDR1 SEHNR, CDR2 FQNEAQ (reference sequence). The CDR3 runs to 13 residues. CDR3 residues: CATRQISGNTIYF. CDR3 sequence (DNA): TGTGCCACCCGACAGATCTCTGGAAACACCATATATTTT.

The chain uses TRBV28 and TRBJ2-7; D is undetermined. V was trimmed by 7 bases and J by 7 bases, leaving 11 bases between them. The germline V gene encodes CDR1 MDHEN and CDR2 SYDVKM. The CDR3 is made up of 11 amino acids. The CDR3 bases are TGTGCCAGCATCGCGGCCGGGGAGCAGTACTTC. Translated: CASIAAGEQYF. Full variable domain (missing parts from reference TRBV28 and TRBJ2-7): DVKVTQSSRYLVKRTGEKVFLECVQDMDHENMFWYRQDPGLGLRLIYFSYDVKMKEKGDIPEGYSVSREKKERFSLILESASTNQTSMYLCASIAAGEQYFGPGTRLTVT.

This clone was observed a handful of times. The chain couples TRBV7-9 to TRBJ1-1; 9 bases are a match to TRBD1. This CDR3 spans 16 amino acids. Germline V lookup: CDR1 SEHNR, CDR2 FQNEAQ (reference sequence). Trimming at V came to 7 bases and at J to 1 base, leaving 10 bases not matched to a gene. This CDR3 is CASTTRRTGENTEAFF. The DNA of the CDR3 is TGTGCCAGCACCACCCGGCGGACAGGGGAGAACACTGAAGCTTTCTTT.

The chain combines TRBV2 with TRBJ1-1; 11 bases fit TRBD1. J gave up 5 bases and V 7 bases, and 6 bases lay outside the gene matches. In germline, CDR1 is SNHLY, CDR2 FYNNEI. CDR3 size: 14 residues. The CDR3 nucleotides read TGTGCCAGCACCCTGGACAGGGGGCGAACTGAAGCTTTCTTT. It encodes CASTLDRGRTEAFF. The full variable domain, completed using reference TRBV2 and TRBJ1-1, is EPEVTQTPSHQVTQMGQEVILRCVPISNHLYFYWYRQILGQKVEFLVSFYNNEISEKSEIFDDQFSVERPDGSNFTLKIRSTKLEDSAMYFCASTLDRGRTEAFFGQGTRLTVV.

This sequence joins TRBV19 and TRBJ1-2; D uncertain. The CDR3 runs 15 residues. Germline V CDR1 and CDR2: LNHDA, SQIVND (reference sequence). Between the trimmed V and J ends, which lost 5 bases and 8 bases, there was a span of 21 bases. CDR3 region: CASSPREASFGGYTF. CDR3 nucleotides: TGTGCCAGTAGTCCCCGGGAGGCTTCTTTCGGGGGCTACACCTTC.

Only a few counts were recorded for this clone. The chain carries TRBV3-1 (or the pseudogene TRBV3-2) and TRBJ1-6, with a weak D call TRBD1 (5 bases). There are 16 residues in the CDR3. Trimming stripped 5 bases from V and 7 bases from J, with 18 bases between. The V gene's germline CDR1 is LGHDT and CDR2 YNNKEL (reference sequence). The CDR3 DNA sequence: TGTGCCAGCAGCTACAAGGGACGGGGGTCGAATTCACCCCTCCACTTT. Translating gives CASSYKGRGSNSPLHF.

This clone qualifies as medium-sized. This chain joins TRBV19 and TRBJ2-7; D may correspond to TRBD1 or TRBD2 (5 bases each). CDR1 is LNHDA, CDR2 SQIVND, per germline (reference sequence). Trimming shortened V by 5 bases and J by 7 bases, and 15 bases separated the two germline ends. The CDR3 loop spans 13 amino acids. In DNA, the CDR3 is TGTGCCAGTAGTGAAGGGACGGTGGGGGAGCAGTACTTC. It encodes CASSEGTVGEQYF.

The chain joins TRBV28 to TRBJ2-7; D may be TRBD2 (7 bases). V lost 10 bases and J lost 4, with 14 bases in between. CDR1 and CDR2 from the germline V gene are MDHEN and SYDVKM. The CDR3 is 12 residues long. CDR3 sequence (DNA): TGTGCCACCCTACGGGGGGCTTACGAGCAGTACTTC. Residues: CATLRGAYEQYF.

The CDR3 DNA reads as TGTGCCAGCAGTCCCAGGGCGTACGAGCAGTACTTC. Amino acid sequence: CASSPRAYEQYF. The chain recombines TRBV28 with TRBJ2-7, with a tentative D call TRBD1 (5 bases). The CDR3 has 12 amino acids. CDR1 and CDR2 from the germline V gene are MDHEN and SYDVKM. Trimming left V 5 bases short and J 4 bases short, with 9 bases between. The whole variable domain, filled in from reference TRBV28 and TRBJ2-7, reads DVKVTQSSRYLVKRTGEKVFLECVQDMDHENMFWYRQDPGLGLRLIYFSYDVKMKEKGDIPEGYSVSREKKERFSLILESASTNQTSMYLCASSPRAYEQYFGPGTRLTVT.